These 29 T cell receptor beta chains share one sample of origin, sequenced in a study of cytomegalovirus exposure and HLA in healthy donors. The primer mix had 60 Vbeta and 13 Jbeta primers. Profiled with immunoSEQ multiplex PCR; TCRdb holds only in-frame clones, not every one. The sample records around 150,000 clones, approximately 70% being singletons. The sample taken for sequencing was PBMCs. The source of these receptors is a man aged 35 to 55 in good health and CMV-seropositive.

The V call is TRBV2, the J call TRBJ2-7; D is perhaps TRBD1 (6 bases). V lost 6 bases to trimming and J lost 6 bases, with 18 bases between them. Looked up from germline, CDR1 is SNHLY and CDR2 is FYNNEI. This CDR3 comprises 14 residues. Here the CDR3 DNA reads TGTGCCAGCAGGGGGAACCGGGACATTCCCGAGCAGTACTTC. It specifies CASRGNRDIPEQYF.

This clone came up once. The chain links TRBV5-5 to TRBJ1-4, with 7 bases matching TRBD1. The CDR3 sequence is 14 residues long. Trimming cost V 4 bases and J 7 bases; bases outside gene matches: 7. Germline V gene data show CDR1 as SGHKS and CDR2 as YYEKEE (reference sequence). CDR3 sequence reads: CASSDPGQSEKLFF. Here the CDR3 DNA reads TGTGCCAGCAGCGACCCGGGACAGAGTGAAAAACTGTTTTTT.

This chain connects TRBV4-2 to TRBJ1-5; TRBD1 agrees at 9 bases. Losses at the gene ends were 3 bases for V and 1 base for J; bases not matched to a gene: 13. This CDR3 contains 19 residues. CDR1 LGHNA and CDR2 YNFKEQ come from the germline V gene. The DNA for the CDR3 is TGTGCCAGCAGCCAGTCCCTAGGACAGGGGATATCAAGCAATCAGCCCCAGCATTTT. Residues: CASSQSLGQGISSNQPQHF.

The chain couples TRBV20-1 to TRBJ2-3; TRBD2 agrees at 7 bases. The germline V gene encodes CDR1 DFQATT and CDR2 SNEGSKA (reference sequence). The CDR3 totals 11 residues. V was pared by 3 bases and J by 10 bases, with 4 bases of the junction left unmatched. CDR3 protein: CSARGGNSQYF. As DNA, the CDR3 is TGCAGTGCTAGGGGAGGGAATTCGCAGTATTTT.

This chain uses TRBV6-5 with TRBJ1-1, with D uncertain. Trimming shortened V by 3 bases and J by 8 bases, and 16 bases separated the two germline ends. Germline V gene lookup returns CDR1 MNHEY and CDR2 SVGAGI. The CDR3 covers 14 residues. The CDR3 region has the DNA TGTGCCAGCAGTTATGGATTCCGAGGCCCGGAAGCTTTCTTT. Its protein product is CASSYGFRGPEAFF.

A remark on this clone: A junction boundary mismatches the germline segment, possibly from a read error. The chain employs TRBV7-9 and TRBJ2-7; 10 positions agree with TRBD1. Per germline, CDR1 SEHNR and CDR2 FQNEAQ (reference sequence). CDR3 length equals 18 residues. CDR3 in amino acids: CSSSLVVGPGQGTFEQYF. Written as DNA, the CDR3 is TGTTCCAGCAGCTTAGTAGTGGGACCGGGACAGGGGACCTTCGAGCAGTACTTC.

This clone appeared a few times. The chain links TRBV29-1 to TRBJ1-2; 9 nucleotides line up with TRBD1. Germline V gives CDR1 SQVTM, CDR2 ANQGSEA. J lost 4 bases, V lost 6 bases, and 9 bases had no gene match. The CDR3 is 14 amino acids. CDR3 sequence: CSVREGTGLYGYTF. The CDR3 nucleotides are TGCAGCGTGAGAGAGGGGACAGGGCTCTATGGCTACACCTTC.

This clone was detected only a few times. V and J are TRBV27 and TRBJ2-5, with D possibly matching TRBD2 (6 bases). Germline values: CDR1 MNHEY, CDR2 SMNVEV (reference sequence). This CDR3 comprises 12 residues. Trimming shortened V by 6 bases and J by 5 bases, and 10 bases separated the two germline ends. The DNA for the CDR3 is TGTGCCAGCAGGGAGGGTATGGAGACCCAGTACTTC. Encoded protein: CASREGMETQYF.

The chain carries TRBV29-1 and TRBJ1-2; D perhaps matches TRBD1 (5 bases). Germline CDR1 and CDR2: SQVTM and ANQGSEA. V was clipped by 4 bases and J by 4 bases, with 16 bases between them. The CDR3 extends over 14 amino acids. CDR3 residues: CSVVGGNWGYGYTF. CDR3 nucleotides: TGCAGCGTTGTCGGGGGGAATTGGGGCTATGGCTACACCTTC.

The sample holds one count of this clone. The chain combines TRBV29-1 with TRBJ2-3; 10 bases line up with TRBD2. Germline V gives CDR1 SQVTM, CDR2 ANQGSEA. The CDR3 contains 15 residues. V dropped 4 bases and J dropped 6; count of bases not matched to a gene: 10. The CDR3 DNA sequence: TGCAGCGTTGTGGCAGTTACTAGCGGGGCTGATACGCAGTATTTT. Residues: CSVVAVTSGADTQYF.

This clone is a singleton in its sample. V is TRBV7-9 and J is TRBJ1-2, with TRBD1 matching over 7 bases. Looked up from germline, CDR1 is SEHNR and CDR2 is FQNEAQ (reference sequence). The V gene end was trimmed by 10 bases and the J gene end by 4 bases; junction bases not matched to a gene: 9. The CDR3 is 13 residues long. The CDR3 protein is CATPGDRVYGYTF. For the CDR3, the DNA is TGTGCCACCCCAGGGGACAGAGTCTATGGCTACACCTTC. Together with reference TRBV7-9 and TRBJ1-2, the CDR3 gives the full variable domain: DTGVSQNPRHKITKRGQNVTFRCDPISEHNRLYWYRQTLGQGPEFLTYFQNEAQLEKSRLLSDRFSAERPKGSFSTLEIQRTEQGDSAMYLCATPGDRVYGYTFGSGTRLTVV.

The chain carries TRBV19 and TRBJ2-4; TRBD1 aligns across 7 bases. The ends lost 1 base at V and 5 bases at J; junction bases unmatched: 8. The CDR3 runs 16 residues. Per germline, CDR1 LNHDA and CDR2 SQIVND (reference sequence). CDR3 nucleotide sequence: TGTGCCAGTAGTATAGTAAATACAGGGGCTCAAAACATTCAGTACTTC. It yields the protein CASSIVNTGAQNIQYF.

This clone appeared a few times. The rearrangement uses TRBV4-1 and TRBJ2-7; the D is unclear. Germline V gene sequence: CDR1 MGHRA, CDR2 YSYEKL. The CDR3 has 13 amino acids. Trimming took 0 bases from V and 2 from J, leaving 5 bases between them. The CDR3 is CASSQETAYEQYF. The CDR3 bases are TGCGCCAGCAGCCAAGAGACTGCCTACGAGCAGTACTTC.

The gene calls are TRBV19 and TRBJ2-3; D is unclear. The CDR3 has 15 amino acids. CDR1 is LNHDA and CDR2 is SQIVND in the germline V gene (reference sequence). V was clipped by 7 bases and J by 0 bases, with 14 bases between them. This chain's CDR3 is CASTHVHSSTDTQYF. CDR3 nucleotide sequence: TGTGCCAGTACCCATGTTCACTCTAGCACAGATACGCAGTATTTT.

This chain uses TRBV5-1 with TRBJ2-7, with 9 bases fitting TRBD1. CDR1 SGHRS and CDR2 YFSETQ come from the germline V gene. This CDR3 is built from 15 residues. The ends lost 0 bases at V and 5 bases at J; junction bases unmatched: 6. CDR3 residues: CASSLGGQGRNEQYF. The CDR3 bases are TGCGCCAGCAGCTTGGGGGGACAGGGTCGCAACGAGCAGTACTTC.

This clone was found once. Other DNA sequences in the sample encode the same CDR3. The chain is built from TRBV5-1 and TRBJ2-3; 8 bases map to TRBD1. With 4 bases clipped from V and 4 bases from J, the junction kept 5 bases outside the gene matches. The germline CDR1 and CDR2 sequences are SGHRS and YFSETQ. The CDR3 has 14 residues. In DNA, the CDR3 is TGCGCCAGCAGCCAGGACAGGGCCGCAGATACGCAGTATTTT. As protein: CASSQDRAADTQYF.

The table lists this clone with a few counts. This rearrangement joins TRBV7-2 to TRBJ1-1, with TRBD1 as a possible D gene (6 bases). The germline gives CDR1 SGHTA, CDR2 FQGNSA. The CDR3 spans 13 residues. The V and J ends lost 5 bases and 5 bases respectively, with 12 bases between them. CDR3: CASSQQGGTEAFF. Here the CDR3 DNA reads TGTGCCAGCAGCCAACAGGGTGGGACTGAAGCTTTCTTT.

The rearrangement joins TRBV6-1 to TRBJ1-6; 9 bases fit TRBD1. Trimming took 6 bases from V and 6 from J; bases not matched to a gene: 3. Germline V gene data show CDR1 as MNHNS and CDR2 as SASEGT. The CDR3 sequence is 14 residues long. The CDR3 DNA follows: TGTGCCAGCAGGAGGACAGGGGCTAATTCACCCCTCCACTTT. Translated, it gives CASRRTGANSPLHF.

The rearrangement joins TRBV19 to TRBJ1-2; D possibly corresponds to TRBD1 (6 bases). CDR1 is LNHDA, CDR2 SQIVND, per germline (reference sequence). The CDR3 is 16 residues long. V was shortened by 5 bases and J by 4 bases, with 20 bases between the two germline ends. The CDR3 region is CASSPGGVGQSYGYTF. The CDR3 coding sequence is TGTGCCAGTAGTCCGGGGGGAGTCGGACAGAGCTATGGCTACACCTTC.

This chain uses TRBV10-3 with TRBJ1-1; a weak D match, TRBD1 (6 bases). V lost 7 bases and J lost 0, with 9 bases in between. CDR3 length: 13 residues. CDR1 is ENHRY and CDR2 is SYGVKD in the germline V gene. This chain's CDR3 is CAINGQLNTEAFF. In nucleotides, the CDR3 is TGTGCCATCAACGGACAGCTGAACACTGAAGCTTTCTTT.

V and J are TRBV18 and TRBJ1-2; TRBD1 agrees at 12 bases. Germline CDR1 KGHSH, CDR2 LQKENI. The CDR3 has 16 amino acids. Trimming removed 5 bases from V and 7 bases from J; junction bases left unmatched: 11. As DNA, the CDR3 is TGTGCCAGCTCAGCTAATCGGGGGACAGGGGGCTTTGGCTACACCTTC. Its translation: CASSANRGTGGFGYTF.

The rearrangement joins TRBV6-1 to TRBJ2-3; 12 bases map to TRBD1. The CDR3 has 15 residues. CDR1 is MNHNS, CDR2 SASEGT, per germline. J gave up 9 bases and V 7 bases, and 11 bases lay outside the gene matches. DNA of the CDR3: TGTGCCAGCACCAACCGGGACAGGGGGCGAGGGACGCAGTATTTT. Translation gives CASTNRDRGRGTQYF.

The chain joins TRBV2 to TRBJ1-5, with TRBD1 identical over 9 bases. The germline gives CDR1 SNHLY, CDR2 FYNNEI. The CDR3 runs 15 residues. The V gene end was trimmed by 6 bases and the J gene end by 0 bases; junction bases not matched to a gene: 3. In nucleotides, the CDR3 is TGTGCCAGCAGGAGGGACAGGGCTAGCAATCAGCCCCAGCATTTT. Translated, it gives CASRRDRASNQPQHF.

CDR3 in amino acids: CASSQSRDRGQETQYF. The CDR3 coding sequence is TGCGCCAGCAGCCAGTCCCGGGACAGGGGTCAAGAGACCCAGTACTTC. This chain links TRBV4-1 with TRBJ2-5; 10 bases line up with TRBD1. This CDR3 spans 16 amino acids. Per germline, CDR1 MGHRA and CDR2 YSYEKL. V trimming: 3 bases; J trimming: 2 bases; junction bases outside the gene matches: 6.

In regard to this clone: At one end, the junction sequence differs from germline, possibly due to a read error. The chain links TRBV6-1 to TRBJ2-1, with 8 bases aligning to TRBD1. The CDR3 has 15 residues. CDR1 is MNHNS, CDR2 SASEGT, per germline. The CDR3 DNA is TGTGCCAGCACTGAAGAGGACAGGGTCTACAATGAGCAGTTCTTC. This encodes CASTEEDRVYNEQFF.

In its sample, this clone was seen a few times. The chain has TRBV4-1 and TRBJ1-2; TRBD1 might be the D (5 bases). Trimming left V 0 bases short and J 9 bases short, with 8 bases between. In germline, CDR1 is MGHRA, CDR2 YSYEKL. This CDR3 spans 12 amino acids. The CDR3 coding sequence is TGCGCCAGCAGCCAAGATTCGGACAGCTACACCTTC. Protein product: CASSQDSDSYTF.

Concerning this clone: Its ends do not fully match the called genes, so a read error is possible. The chain links TRBV7-9 to TRBJ1-2; 8 bases agree with TRBD1. The CDR3 is 15 residues long. Germline CDR1 SEHNR, CDR2 FQNEAQ (reference sequence). For the CDR3, the DNA is TGTTCCAGCAGCCTCTGGCAGGGGGCCGTCTATGGCTACACCTTC. This encodes CSSSLWQGAVYGYTF.

The gene calls are TRBV6-6 and TRBJ2-7; 9 bases fit TRBD1. Trimming at V came to 10 bases and at J to 0 bases, leaving 7 bases not matched to a gene. CDR3 size: 14 residues. In germline, CDR1 is MNHNY, CDR2 SVGAGI (reference sequence). Here the CDR3 DNA reads TGTGCCACCCTAGGACAGGGGAGCTCCTACGAGCAGTACTTC. Encoded protein: CATLGQGSSYEQYF.

This clone was seen a handful of times. The rearrangement links TRBV30 to TRBJ2-7, with D possibly being TRBD2 (5 bases). Trimming shortened V by 1 base and J by 7 bases, and 11 bases separated the two germline ends. The V gene's germline CDR1 is GTSNPN and CDR2 SVGIG (reference sequence). The CDR3 loop spans 12 amino acids. The CDR3, as DNA: TGTGCCTGGAGTGAAGTGGGAGCGGAGCAGTACTTC. Its translation: CAWSEVGAEQYF. The full variable domain, with the rest looked up from reference TRBV30 and TRBJ2-7, is SQTIHQWPATLVQPVGSPLSLECTVEGTSNPNLYWYRQAAGRGLQLLFYSVGIGQISSEVPQNLSASRPQDRQFILSSKKLLLSDSGFYLCAWSEVGAEQYFGPGTRLTVT.